A single sample is the source of the 2 T cell receptor beta chains below, sequenced in a study of blood T cells in healthy people across ages (dated by TCRdb to between 2014 and 2017). Receptor libraries were prepared by 5' RACE. Sequencing was carried out with an Illumina HiSeq 2500. A second about 6 to 11 cycle PCR used a sample-barcoded 5' primer and a J-beta primer mix. TCRdb reran the public reads through fastp at Q25 and MiXCR, keeping productive beta chains. Here each entry gathers all rows of one CDR3 protein and keeps the most common genes and DNA. For this sample there are approximately 1.5 million distinct CDR3 sequences; roughly 30% appear just once. The top ten constitute 11% of the sample. Material for sequencing was blood. The receptors shown here come from a woman aged 25 to 39 in good health.

The chain is built from TRBV4-1 and TRBJ1-5; D uncertain. Germline V gene sequence: CDR1 MGHRA, CDR2 YSYEKL. V dropped 0 bases and J dropped 6 bases, with 18 bases sitting between them. This CDR3 has 17 residues. DNA for the CDR3: TGCGCCAGCAGCCAAGATGGACTGGGCCAAAACGGTCAGCCCCAGCATTTT. Amino acid sequence: CASSQDGLGQNGQPQHF.

This clonotype was seen only once. The rearrangement links TRBV2 to TRBJ1-5; 9 bases match TRBD1. Per germline, CDR1 SNHLY and CDR2 FYNNEI. With V trimmed by 3 bases and J by 3 bases, 3 bases remained unmatched. The CDR3 spans 15 residues. CDR3 bases: TGTGCCAGCAGTGAGGGGACAGGGACCAATCAGCCCCAGCATTTT. The encoded protein is CASSEGTGTNQPQHF.